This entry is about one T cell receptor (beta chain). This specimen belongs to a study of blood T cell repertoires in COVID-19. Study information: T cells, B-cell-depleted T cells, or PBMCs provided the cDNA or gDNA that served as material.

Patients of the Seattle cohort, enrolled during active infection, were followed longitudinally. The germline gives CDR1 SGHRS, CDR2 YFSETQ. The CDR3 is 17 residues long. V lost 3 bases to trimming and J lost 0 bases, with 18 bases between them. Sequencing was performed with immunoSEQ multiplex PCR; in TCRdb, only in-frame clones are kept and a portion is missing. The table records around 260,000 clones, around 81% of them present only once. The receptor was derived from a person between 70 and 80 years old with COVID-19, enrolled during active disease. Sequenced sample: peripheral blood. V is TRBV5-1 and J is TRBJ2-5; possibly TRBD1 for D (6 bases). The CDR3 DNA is TGCGCCAGCAGCTCATCTTCGGGACACCTCCACCAAGAGACCCAGTACTTC. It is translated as CASSSSSGHLHQETQYF.